Sequencing of this TCR beta chain was carried out in a study of shared T cell receptors in the human thymus. This CDR3 is built from 13 residues. V lost 2 bases and J lost 5, with 9 bases in between. Germline V gene sequence: CDR1 MNHNY, CDR2 SVGAGI (reference sequence). Here immunoSEQ multiplex PCR was the method, and the copy in TCRdb shows in-frame clones only, minus some. Seen here are hundreds of thousands of clones, more than 70% observed once, and the top ten hold approximately 0.0097%. These same records also appear under a second study, on human thymus T cells. That report notes: Healthy Finnish infants undergoing corrective surgery for congenital heart defects provided the donor material. Thymic resections from corrective heart surgery supplied the tissue. Thymic repertoires of unrelated individuals were reported in related research to overlap highly.

The sample was thymocytes. The source is a boy under three years old with a congenital heart defect. This sequence joins TRBV6-6 and TRBJ1-1; D is undetermined. The CDR3 bases are TGTGCCAGCAGTTACCAGCAGGCGACTGAAGCTTTCTTT. Residues: CASSYQQATEAFF.